These 25 T cell receptor beta chains share one sample of origin, sequenced in a study of blood T cells in healthy people across ages. With a J-beta primer mix and a sample-barcoded 5' primer, a second PCR ran 7 to 11 cycles. A single record per CDR3 protein comes from TCRdb applying MiXCR to the 5' RACE reads. The sample has about 1.8 million distinct CDR3 sequences; about 49% are singletons. The specimen was blood. The receptors stem from a woman aged 40 to 50 in good health.

CDR3 protein: CASSLAGYEDGYTF. The CDR3 DNA reads TGTGCCAGCAGCTTAGCGGGGTATGAGGATGGCTACACCTTC. The rearrangement joins TRBV7-8 to TRBJ1-2, with unresolved D. The V end was cut by 0 bases, the J end by 6 bases, with 11 bases between. This CDR3 is built from 14 residues. CDR1 is SGHVS and CDR2 is FQNEAQ in the germline V gene. Filled out from reference TRBV7-8 and TRBJ1-2, the complete variable domain reads GAGVSQSPRYKVAKRGQDVALRCDPISGHVSLFWYQQALGQGPEFLTYFQNEAQLDKSGLPSDRFFAERPEGSVSTLKIQRTQQEDSAVYLCASSLAGYEDGYTFGSGTRLTVV.

The rearrangement joins TRBV29-1 to TRBJ2-3, with D maybe TRBD1 (6 bases). Trimming left V 4 bases short and J 9 bases short, with 14 bases between. This CDR3 contains 12 residues. The germline V gene encodes CDR1 SQVTM and CDR2 ANQGSEA. CDR3 bases: TGCAGCGTTGGCAGGGGTGACGAGACGCAGTATTTT. This codes for CSVGRGDETQYF.

The chain has TRBV6-5 and TRBJ2-3; D might be TRBD1 (7 bases). Trimming shortened V by 6 bases and J by 6 bases, and 22 bases separated the two germline ends. Germline loops: CDR1 MNHEY, CDR2 SVGAGI. The CDR3 loop spans 16 amino acids. The CDR3 protein is CASRPTWTGGTDTQYF. Written as DNA, the CDR3 is TGTGCCAGCAGACCCACCTGGACAGGAGGGACCGATACGCAGTATTTT.

The rearrangement links TRBV7-2 to TRBJ1-4; no clear D gene. CDR1 and CDR2 (germline): SGHTA, FQGNSA. V gave up 1 base and J gave up 8 bases, with 8 bases separating them. The CDR3 is 13 residues long. This CDR3 reads CASSLEPEEKLFF. CDR3 DNA: TGTGCCAGCAGCTTAGAACCTGAGGAAAAACTGTTTTTT.

A few counts support this clonotype. This chain connects TRBV28 to TRBJ2-4; possibly TRBD2 for D (6 bases). CDR3 size: 13 residues. Germline CDR1 and CDR2: MDHEN and SYDVKM. Deletions cut 5 bases from V and 6 bases from J, with 11 bases between. The CDR3 nucleotides read TGTGCCAGCAGTAGCGGAGGGCCAAACATTCAGTACTTC. It encodes CASSSGGPNIQYF.

The J gene is TRBJ1-2, the V gene TRBV20-1; 9 positions agree with TRBD1. CDR3 length: 14 amino acids. V shed 6 bases and J 8 bases; nucleotides not matched to a gene: 13. Germline V CDR1 and CDR2: DFQATT, SNEGSKA (reference sequence). In nucleotides, the CDR3 is TGCAGTGCGAGCAGGGACAGGGAGACTTTCGGCTACACCTTC. Encoded protein: CSASRDRETFGYTF.

The V and J genes are TRBV11-2 and TRBJ2-5; 8 nucleotides line up with TRBD2. Germline V gene data show CDR1 as SGHAT and CDR2 as FQNNGV. V gave up 4 bases and J gave up 6 bases; unmatched junction bases: 7. The CDR3 length is 14 residues. In DNA, the CDR3 is TGTGCCAGCAGCTCGGGACTAGAGCCGAAGACCCAGTACTTC. It yields the protein CASSSGLEPKTQYF.

This clonotype has just a few counts. This chain links TRBV5-1 with TRBJ2-1, with TRBD2 identical over 12 bases. Germline-derived CDR1 and CDR2 are SGHRS and YFSETQ. The CDR3 is 16 amino acids. With V trimmed by 0 bases and J by 7 bases, 5 bases remained unmatched. The CDR3 sequence is CASSLVPTSGGNEQFF. CDR3 nucleotide sequence: TGCGCCAGCAGCTTGGTTCCGACTAGCGGGGGAAATGAGCAGTTCTTC.

This rearrangement joins TRBV7-6 to TRBJ1-4; TRBD1 aligns across 7 bases. Germline lookup yields CDR1 SGHVS and CDR2 FNYEAQ. The J segment lost 1 base and the V segment lost 5 bases, leaving 13 bases of the junction unmatched. The CDR3 covers 18 residues. DNA of the CDR3: TGTGCCAGCAGCCTCCCAGGGGGGGCAGTAGGAACTAATGAAAAACTGTTTTTT. As protein: CASSLPGGAVGTNEKLFF.

The chain joins TRBV7-8 to TRBJ2-1, with TRBD2 matching 8 bases. Germline V gives CDR1 SGHVS, CDR2 FQNEAQ. The CDR3 runs 17 residues. With 1 base clipped from V and 7 bases from J, the junction kept 12 bases outside the gene matches. The CDR3 is CASSLGPRAGERNEQFF. CDR3 bases: TGTGCCAGCAGCTTAGGACCCAGAGCGGGGGAGAGGAATGAGCAGTTCTTC.

The chain carries TRBV5-1 and TRBJ2-5; no clear D gene. Germline CDR1 reads SGHRS; CDR2 reads YFSETQ. The CDR3 has 15 amino acids. Deletions cut 2 bases from V and 2 bases from J, with 13 bases between. The CDR3 DNA follows: TGCGCCAGCAGCTTCCCCCTGAACCGACAAGAGACCCAGTACTTC. Its translation: CASSFPLNRQETQYF.

In regard to this clonotype: A far larger clone is off by one base, so a read error is likely. The chain joins TRBV11-1 to TRBJ2-7; tentatively, D is TRBD1 (6 bases). In germline, CDR1 is SGHAT, CDR2 FQDESV (reference sequence). The CDR3 is made up of 13 amino acids. For the CDR3, the DNA is TGTGCCATCAGCTTAGGACAGACCTACGAGCAGTACTTC. It is translated as CAISLGQTYEQYF.

CDR3: CATSDQNIQYF. The CDR3 nucleotides read TGTGCCACCAGTGACCAAAACATTCAGTACTTC. The rearrangement uses TRBV24-1 and TRBJ2-4; D not resolved. The CDR3 loop spans 11 amino acids. V gave up 4 bases and J gave up 5 bases, with 2 bases separating them. CDR1 and CDR2 (germline): KGHDR, SFDVKD.

The chain uses TRBV3-1 and TRBJ2-5; possible D gene TRBD2, 7 bases. V gave up 6 bases and J gave up 5 bases, with 13 bases separating them. Looked up from germline, CDR1 is LGHDT and CDR2 is YNNKEL (reference sequence). This CDR3 comprises 13 residues. CDR3 sequence: CASRVRGAETQYF. CDR3 sequence (DNA): TGTGCCAGCAGGGTACGGGGGGCGGAGACCCAGTACTTC.

This clonotype occurred a few times. J is TRBJ2-3 and V is TRBV6-6, with TRBD1 matching over 8 bases. The CDR3 contains 15 residues. The germline gives CDR1 MNHNY, CDR2 SVGAGI (reference sequence). The ends lost 7 bases at V and 2 bases at J; junction bases unmatched: 8. The CDR3 nucleotides are TGTGCCAGCAATCCACAGGGGGGTCTCACAGATACGCAGTATTTT. It specifies CASNPQGGLTDTQYF.

The V gene is TRBV27, the J gene TRBJ2-3, with D uncertain. Trimming cost V 3 bases and J 14 bases, with 12 bases left between them. The CDR3 spans 11 residues. Per the germline V gene, CDR1 is MNHEY and CDR2 is SMNVEV (reference sequence). CDR3 loop: CASSFGGIGYF. CDR3 sequence (DNA): TGTGCCAGCAGTTTCGGCGGAATAGGGTATTTT.

This clonotype was counted a few times. The chain joins TRBV24-1 to TRBJ2-3; D gene uncertain. Germline-derived CDR1 and CDR2 are KGHDR and SFDVKD. The CDR3 length is 13 residues. Trimming took 1 base from V and 5 from J, leaving 6 bases between them. Here the CDR3 DNA reads TGTGCCACCAGTGATTTTCCGGGAGATACGCAGTATTTT. As protein: CATSDFPGDTQYF.

The chain links TRBV6-6 to TRBJ1-5; 11 bases line up with TRBD1. CDR3 length: 14 residues. In germline, CDR1 is MNHNY, CDR2 SVGAGI (reference sequence). The trim removed 2 bases at V and 9 bases at J, leaving 3 bases unmatched. The CDR3 nucleotides are TGTGCCAGCAGTTACGGGACAGGGGGTATGCCCCAGCATTTT. Translated, it gives CASSYGTGGMPQHF.

The rearrangement uses TRBV25-1 and TRBJ2-3; D is perhaps TRBD2 (6 bases). The germline gives CDR1 MGHDK, CDR2 SYGVNS. Trimming took 3 bases from V and 5 from J, leaving 12 bases between them. The CDR3 is 14 amino acids. Written as DNA, the CDR3 is TGTGCCAGCAGTGATGGAGGGGCGGGAGATACGCAGTATTTT. Its protein is CASSDGGAGDTQYF.

The CDR3 reads CASSARLAGQGNEQFF. CDR3 nucleotides: TGTGCCAGCAGCGCGAGACTAGCGGGCCAAGGCAATGAGCAGTTCTTC. This chain links TRBV7-2 with TRBJ2-1, with 10 bases matching TRBD2. V lost 5 bases and J lost 6; bases outside the gene matches: 10. The V gene's germline CDR1 is SGHTA and CDR2 FQGNSA. The CDR3 consists of 16 residues.

The chain employs TRBV20-1 and TRBJ2-1; 15 positions match TRBD2. The CDR3 is made up of 20 amino acids. CDR1 and CDR2 from the germline V gene are DFQATT and SNEGSKA (reference sequence). Unmatched junction bases numbered 14, after V lost 2 bases and J lost 3 bases. The DNA for the CDR3 is TGCAGTGCTAGAATTGGACTAGCGGGGGGGCCCCCCGTTTTCTACAATGAGCAGTTCTTC. Residues: CSARIGLAGGPPVFYNEQFF.

This clonotype was seen a few times. The J gene is TRBJ2-5, the V gene TRBV18; possible D gene TRBD1, 5 bases. CDR1 KGHSH and CDR2 LQKENI come from the germline V gene. This CDR3 is built from 14 residues. V gave up 0 bases and J gave up 9 bases, with 14 bases separating them. CDR3 sequence reads: CASSPPAPEGAQYF. The CDR3 bases are TGTGCCAGCTCACCACCAGCGCCGGAAGGGGCCCAGTACTTC.

This clonotype has just a few counts. The genes are TRBV12-3 or TRBV12-4 and TRBJ2-7, with 7 bases aligning to TRBD1. The CDR3 is 15 residues long. J gave up 0 bases and V 5 bases, and 7 bases lay outside the gene matches. In DNA, the CDR3 is TGTGCCAGCAGTCCAGCGACAGGGATCTCCTACGAGCAGTACTTC. This gives the protein CASSPATGISYEQYF.

Remarks on this clonotype: A much larger clone lies one base from this, so it may be a read error. V is TRBV7-9 and J is TRBJ2-7; no clear D. Germline V lookup: CDR1 SEHNR, CDR2 FQNEAQ (reference sequence). The germline V and J ends were trimmed by 5 bases and 7 bases, with 18 bases remaining between them. The CDR3 is 14 residues long. In DNA, the CDR3 is TGTGCCAGCAGCGTCCAGGACCCCTCCAATGAGCAGTACTTC. This encodes CASSVQDPSNEQYF. Full variable domain (outside the CDR3, taken from reference TRBV7-9 and TRBJ2-7): DTGVSQNPRHKITKRGQNVTFRCDPISEHNRLYWYRQTLGQGPEFLTYFQNEAQLEKSRLLSDRFSAERPKGSFSTLEIQRTEQGDSAMYLCASSVQDPSNEQYFGPGTRLTVT.

The V call is TRBV24-1, the J call TRBJ1-2, with D possibly TRBD1 on 5 matching bases. The V and J ends lost 3 bases and 12 bases respectively, with 25 bases between them. The CDR3 is made up of 16 amino acids. CDR1 and CDR2 from the germline V gene are KGHDR and SFDVKD. This CDR3 is CATSDGGTGTRRRHTF. The CDR3 nucleotides read TGTGCCACCAGTGATGGGGGGACCGGGACCAGGAGGAGGCACACCTTC.